Listed here is a single T cell receptor (beta chain). Time point defined: blood 4 weeks post-SBRT, at nephrectomy. Noted treatment: 15 Gy SBRT to primary tumor, nephrectomy 4 weeks later. The data were obtained in a study of radiation and T cells in renal cell carcinoma. The CDR3 runs to 15 residues. V lost 3 bases to trimming and J lost 0 bases, with 11 bases between them. Germline values: CDR1 SGHTA, CDR2 FQGTGA. Only in-frame clones appear in the TCRdb table, and some are missing; sequencing was by immunoSEQ multiplex PCR. The data show around 64,000 clones, about three quarters seen once. The source of this sequence is a man aged 60-69 years with renal cell carcinoma. The material sequenced was blood, taken from a patient whose treatment included radiotherapy and nephrectomy. The genes are TRBV7-3 and TRBJ1-2; D is unclear. The CDR3, as DNA: TGTGCCAGCAGCTTTCGGACGGACTCTAACTATGGCTACACCTTC. This translates into CASSFRTDSNYGYTF.